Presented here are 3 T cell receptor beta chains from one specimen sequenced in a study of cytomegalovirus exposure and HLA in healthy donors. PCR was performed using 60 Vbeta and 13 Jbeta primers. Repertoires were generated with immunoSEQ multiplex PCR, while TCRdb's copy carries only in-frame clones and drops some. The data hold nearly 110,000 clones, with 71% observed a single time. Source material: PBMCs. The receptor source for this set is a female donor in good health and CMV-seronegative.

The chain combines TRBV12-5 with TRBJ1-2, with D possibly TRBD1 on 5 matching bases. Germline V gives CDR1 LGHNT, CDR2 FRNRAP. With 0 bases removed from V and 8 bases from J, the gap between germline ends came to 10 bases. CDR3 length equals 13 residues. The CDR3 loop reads CASGLVQQGGYTF. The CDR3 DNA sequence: TGTGCTAGTGGTTTGGTACAGCAGGGCGGCTACACCTTC.

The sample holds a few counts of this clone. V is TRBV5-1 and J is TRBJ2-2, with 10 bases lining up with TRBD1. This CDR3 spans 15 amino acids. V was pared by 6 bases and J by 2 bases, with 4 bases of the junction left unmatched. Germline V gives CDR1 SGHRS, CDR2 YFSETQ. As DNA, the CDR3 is TGCGCCAGCAAGACAGGGGGCGGAAACACCGGGGAGCTGTTTTTT. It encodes CASKTGGGNTGELFF.

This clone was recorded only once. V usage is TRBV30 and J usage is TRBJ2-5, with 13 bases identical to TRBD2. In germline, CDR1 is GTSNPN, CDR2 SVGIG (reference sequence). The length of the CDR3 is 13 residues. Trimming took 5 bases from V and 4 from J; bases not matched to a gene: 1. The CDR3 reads CAWRLAGGETQYF. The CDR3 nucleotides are TGTGCCTGGCGACTAGCGGGAGGAGAGACCCAGTACTTC.